This TCR beta chain was sequenced in a study of molecular identifiers for immune sequencing clone quantification (dated by TCRdb to between 2017 and 2018). As for the study more broadly: For a replicate experiment, the RNA from either about 20,000 or 100,000 naive CD8 T cells was divided into five aliquots, and four of those aliquots went on to sequencing. The study was a methods study using CD8 T cells to benchmark molecular-identifier clustering-based TCR repertoire sequencing (MIDCIRS) and TCR RNA copy counting. Broader findings and caveats from the paper: Even against a background of around 900,000 naive CD8 T cells, spiked-in Jurkat TCR RNA amounting to a single cell's worth was reported to be detectable. The naive libraries included spiked-in Jurkat TCR RNA (around 10 copies' worth), and this RNA is not part of the donor repertoire. Highly expanded clone sizes could be underestimated if identical TCR molecules share a barcode. When barcode sub-clustering was left out, chimeric consensus sequences inflated TCR diversity, with chimeras reaching as high as 47%. In CMV-specific effector cells, clones with more than 20 RNA copies accounted for over 97% of molecules, whereas in naive cells such clones accounted for under 1%. Modeling gave about 3.3 recovered TCR RNA copies per cell versus around 10 by digital PCR, implying approximately 30% capture efficiency.

Libraries of naive CD8 T cells were built from around 18,000 to 910,000 sorted cells, with 10%, 30% or 50% of the purified RNA used. Naive CD8 T cells were FACS-sorted as CD8+CD4-CCR7+CD45RA+ on a BD FACSAria II into RLT Plus buffer. To test detection sensitivity, Jurkat RNA equivalent to about ten TCR copies was spiked into samples of roughly 20,000-1,000,000 naive CD8 T cells. Enrichment of CD8 T cells was done with RosetteSep CD8+ T Cell Enrichment Cocktail plus Ficoll-Paque, and ACK red cell lysis came afterward. The library came from PCR. The sequencer was an Illumina HiSeq 4000. Bulk TCR libraries were made following a previously described method, with the TCR primers given in Table S5. The Qiagen AllPrep DNA/RNA kit was used to purify total RNA. Before analysis, reads from multiple sequencing runs of one library were combined. Processing in the source paper ran as follows. Reads were retained only if their TCR constant sequence matched exactly, and those retained reads were trimmed to 150 nt and grouped according to their 12-nt molecular barcodes. Reads inside each barcode group were sub-clustered using a 15% Levenshtein threshold, and a quality-weighted consensus sequence was constructed for each RNA molecule. Non-functional sequences were discarded, and so were lower-count sequences lying one edit away from another sequence. Based on fitting two negative binomial distributions, any barcode sub-cluster with under 20% of the maximum read count was discarded. TCRdb reran the public reads through fastp at Q25 and MiXCR, keeping productive beta chains. Duplicate CDR3 protein sequences are folded into a single record with the most common DNA and genes. It is TCRdb's table, rather than the study itself, that gives the V and J calls and clone size. The sample table records some 100,000 distinct CDR3 sequences; 15% to 20% of these occur just once. Of the sample, roughly 0.8% is held by the ten largest clones.

The CDR3 numbers 14 residues from cysteine through phenylalanine. Here the CDR3 DNA is all that survives: 42 bases in frame from base 1. V is reduced by 10 bases and J by 0 bases, leaving a spacing of 15 bases between them. In the germline V gene, CDR1 corresponds to MRHNA and CDR2 to SNTAGT. At least ten counts were recorded for this clonotype. The target of this receptor is not known. No qualities accompany the bases; no much larger clone lies one base away. The sample taken for sequencing was naive CD8+ T cells from blood, with Jurkat cell RNA spiked in. The intended sense of this specimen's cell subset or site label: FACS-sorted CD8+CD4-CCR7+CD45RA+ naive T cells. The receptor's source is a human donor in good health. Some libraries in this study had Jurkat cell RNA spiked in. The chain is assembled from TRBV6-4 and TRBJ1-2; no D segment can be confidently identified. The nucleotides are TGTGCCAACCTTCGGCGGCAGGCTAACTATGGCTACACCTTC. Translated, this gives CANLRRQANYGYTF.